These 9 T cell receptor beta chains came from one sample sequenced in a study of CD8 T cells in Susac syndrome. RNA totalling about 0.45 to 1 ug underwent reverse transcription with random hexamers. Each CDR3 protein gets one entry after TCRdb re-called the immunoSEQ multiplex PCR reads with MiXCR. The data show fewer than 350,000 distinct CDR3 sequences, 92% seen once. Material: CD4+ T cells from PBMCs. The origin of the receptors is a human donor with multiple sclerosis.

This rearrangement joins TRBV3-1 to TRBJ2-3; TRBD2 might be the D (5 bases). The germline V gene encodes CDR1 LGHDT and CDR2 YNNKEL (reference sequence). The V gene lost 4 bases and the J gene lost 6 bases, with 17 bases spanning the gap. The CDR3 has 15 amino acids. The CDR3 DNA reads TGTGCCAGCAGCCTCCGGGCCATAAGAGGGGATACGCAGTATTTT. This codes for CASSLRAIRGDTQYF.

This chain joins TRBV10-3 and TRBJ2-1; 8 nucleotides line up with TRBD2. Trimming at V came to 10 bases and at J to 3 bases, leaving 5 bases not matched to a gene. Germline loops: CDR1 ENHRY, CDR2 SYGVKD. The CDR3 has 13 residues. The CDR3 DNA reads TGTGCCAGCCGAGCGGGGGACTACAATGAGCAGTTCTTC. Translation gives CASRAGDYNEQFF.

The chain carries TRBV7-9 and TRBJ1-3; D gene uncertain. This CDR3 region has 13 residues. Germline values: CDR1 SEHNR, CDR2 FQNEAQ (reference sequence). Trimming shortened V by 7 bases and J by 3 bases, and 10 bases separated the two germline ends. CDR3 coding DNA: TGTGCCAGCAACGTCGGGGTTGGAAACACCATATATTTT. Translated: CASNVGVGNTIYF.

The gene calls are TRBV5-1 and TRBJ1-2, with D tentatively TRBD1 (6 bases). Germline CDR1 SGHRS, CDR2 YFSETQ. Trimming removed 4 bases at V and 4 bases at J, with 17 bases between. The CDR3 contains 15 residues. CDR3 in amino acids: CASSGGEGDGYGYTF. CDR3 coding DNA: TGCGCCAGCAGCGGTGGCGAGGGGGATGGCTATGGCTACACCTTC.

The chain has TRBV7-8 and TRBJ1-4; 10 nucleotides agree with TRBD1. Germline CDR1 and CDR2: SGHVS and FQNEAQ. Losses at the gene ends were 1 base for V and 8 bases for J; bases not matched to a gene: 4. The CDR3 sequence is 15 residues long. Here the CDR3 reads CASSLGDRGSEKLFF. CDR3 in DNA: TGTGCCAGCAGCTTAGGGGACAGGGGTAGCGAAAAACTGTTTTTT.

The CDR3 bases are TGCAGTGGCGGGGGCCTTAATGCCGATAATGAAAAACTGTTTTTT. This encodes CSGGGLNADNEKLFF. The genes are TRBV20-1 and TRBJ1-4; tentative D call: TRBD1 (6 bases). V dropped 7 bases and J dropped 4 bases, with 19 bases sitting between them. Germline V gene sequence: CDR1 DFQATT, CDR2 SNEGSKA (reference sequence). The CDR3 extends over 15 amino acids.

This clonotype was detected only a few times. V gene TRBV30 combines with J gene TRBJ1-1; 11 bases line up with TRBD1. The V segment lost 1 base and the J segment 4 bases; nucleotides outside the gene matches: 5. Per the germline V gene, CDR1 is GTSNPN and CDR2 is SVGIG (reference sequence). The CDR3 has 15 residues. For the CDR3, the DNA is TGTGCCTGGAGTGGGGACAGGGGGAAGGTCACTGAAGCTTTCTTT. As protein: CAWSGDRGKVTEAFF.

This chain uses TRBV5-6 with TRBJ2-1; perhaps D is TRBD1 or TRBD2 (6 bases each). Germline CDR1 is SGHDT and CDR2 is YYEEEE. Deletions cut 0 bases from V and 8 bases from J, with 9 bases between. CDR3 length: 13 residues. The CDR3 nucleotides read TGTGCCAGCAGCTTGGATAGGGGGGATGAGCAGTTCTTC. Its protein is CASSLDRGDEQFF.

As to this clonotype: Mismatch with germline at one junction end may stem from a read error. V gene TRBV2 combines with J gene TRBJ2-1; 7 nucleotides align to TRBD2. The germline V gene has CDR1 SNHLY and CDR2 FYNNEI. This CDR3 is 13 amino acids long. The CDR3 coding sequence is TGTGCCAGCCGCGAAGCGGGGACCCCCGAAGGGATCTTC. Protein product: CASREAGTPEGIF.